The entry that follows covers one T cell receptor (beta chain) sequence. Germline-derived CDR1 and CDR2 are LNHNV and YYDKDF (reference sequence). Trimming shortened V by 2 bases and J by 4 bases, and 9 bases separated the two germline ends. CDR3 length: 13 residues. The sample comes from a study of OX40 agonist ivuxolimab in advanced cancers. In the study overall: Every patient in dose escalation had hepatocellular carcinoma, melanoma, renal cell or head and neck cancer. Males comprised over 80% of the group, whose mean age was about 62 years (range roughly 20 to 85). There were three patients with partial responses, one having hepatocellular carcinoma and two cutaneous melanoma.

At baseline, cycle 4 day 1, and cycle 7 day 1, blood was sampled. The table came from immunoSEQ multiplex PCR; TCRdb's copy has only in-frame clones and leaves some out. Of 30,000 to 45,000 clones listed, 74% were seen once; the top ten hold 18%. V is TRBV15 and J is TRBJ2-7, with D uncertain. The sequences come from CD4+ or CD8+ T cells sorted from blood, collected in a trial of the OX40 agonist ivuxolimab. The TCR originated in an adult with an advanced solid tumor such as melanoma, head and neck, liver or kidney cancer. DNA for the CDR3: TGTGCCACCAGCAGAAAACAAACGTACGAGCAGTACGTC. It specifies CATSRKQTYEQYV.